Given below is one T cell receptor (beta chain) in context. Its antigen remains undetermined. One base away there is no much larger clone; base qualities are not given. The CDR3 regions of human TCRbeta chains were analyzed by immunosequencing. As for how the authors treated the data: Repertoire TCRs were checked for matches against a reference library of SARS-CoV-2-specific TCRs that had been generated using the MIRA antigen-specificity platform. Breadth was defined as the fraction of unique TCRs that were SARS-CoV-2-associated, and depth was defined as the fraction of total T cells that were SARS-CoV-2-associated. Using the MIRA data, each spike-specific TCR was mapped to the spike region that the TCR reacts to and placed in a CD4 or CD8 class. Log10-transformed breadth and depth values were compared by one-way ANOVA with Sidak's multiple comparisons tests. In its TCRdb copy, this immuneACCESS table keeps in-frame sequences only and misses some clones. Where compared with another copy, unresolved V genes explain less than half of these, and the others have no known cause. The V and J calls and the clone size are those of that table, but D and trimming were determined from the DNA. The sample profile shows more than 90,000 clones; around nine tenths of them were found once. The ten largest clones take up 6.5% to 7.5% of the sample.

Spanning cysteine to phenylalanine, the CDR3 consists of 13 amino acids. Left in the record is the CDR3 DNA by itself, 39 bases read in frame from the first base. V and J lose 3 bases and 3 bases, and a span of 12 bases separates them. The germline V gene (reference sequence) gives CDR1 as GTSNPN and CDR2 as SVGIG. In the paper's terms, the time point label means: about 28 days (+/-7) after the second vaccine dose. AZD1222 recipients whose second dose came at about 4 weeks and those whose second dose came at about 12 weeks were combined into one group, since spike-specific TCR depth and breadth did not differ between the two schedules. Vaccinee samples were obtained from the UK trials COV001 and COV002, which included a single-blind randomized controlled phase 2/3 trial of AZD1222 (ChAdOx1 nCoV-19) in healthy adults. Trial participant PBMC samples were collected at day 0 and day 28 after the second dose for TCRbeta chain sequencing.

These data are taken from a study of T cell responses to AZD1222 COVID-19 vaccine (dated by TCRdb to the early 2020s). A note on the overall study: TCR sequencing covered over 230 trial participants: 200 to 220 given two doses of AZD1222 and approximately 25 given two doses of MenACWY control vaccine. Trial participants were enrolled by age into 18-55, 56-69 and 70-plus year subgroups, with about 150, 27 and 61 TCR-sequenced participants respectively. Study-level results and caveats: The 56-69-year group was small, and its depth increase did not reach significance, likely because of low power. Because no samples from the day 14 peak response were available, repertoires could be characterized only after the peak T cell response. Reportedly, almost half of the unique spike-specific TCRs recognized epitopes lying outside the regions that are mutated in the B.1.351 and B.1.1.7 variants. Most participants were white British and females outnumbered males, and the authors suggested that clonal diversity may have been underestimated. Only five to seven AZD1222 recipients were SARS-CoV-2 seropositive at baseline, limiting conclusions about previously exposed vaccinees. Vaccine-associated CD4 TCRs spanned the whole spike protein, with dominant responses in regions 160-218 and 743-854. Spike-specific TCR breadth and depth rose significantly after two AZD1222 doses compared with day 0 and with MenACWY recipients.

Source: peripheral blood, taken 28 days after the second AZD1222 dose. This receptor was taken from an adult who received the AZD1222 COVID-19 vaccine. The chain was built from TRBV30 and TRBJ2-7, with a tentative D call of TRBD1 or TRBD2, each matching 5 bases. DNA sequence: TGTGCCTGGAGCCCCGGGACCAACTACGAGCAGTACTTC. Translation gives CAWSPGTNYEQYF.